Listed here are 26 T cell receptor beta chains from one sample, sequenced in a study of blood T cell repertoires in COVID-19. Assay: immunoSEQ multiplex PCR; the TCRdb copy retains only in-frame clones and omits some. The sample includes tens of thousands of clones, around 88% seen only once; the top ten take 18%. Sequenced material: peripheral blood. These TCRs come from a woman of 80 years or more with acute or convalescent COVID-19.

The chain combines TRBV5-4 with TRBJ2-7, with D perhaps TRBD1 (5 bases). The germline CDR1 and CDR2 sequences are SGHNT and YYREEE (reference sequence). The CDR3 spans 16 residues. V was cut by 4 bases and J by 2 bases, with 19 bases left in between. CDR3 DNA sequence: TGTGCCAGCAGCCCCAGTCCGAGGCTAGGGGCCTACGAGCAGTACTTC. This translates into CASSPSPRLGAYEQYF.

The chain uses TRBV3-1 (or the pseudogene TRBV3-2) and TRBJ1-1, with D possibly TRBD1 on 6 matching bases. CDR1 and CDR2 (germline): LGHDT, YNNKEL (reference sequence). This CDR3 is built from 13 residues. V was shortened by 3 bases and J by 2 bases, with 7 bases between the two germline ends. The CDR3 sequence is CASSQGANTEAFF. In DNA, the CDR3 is TGTGCCAGCAGCCAGGGGGCTAACACTGAAGCTTTCTTT.

The chain is built from TRBV6-5 and TRBJ1-1; D perhaps matches TRBD1 (6 bases). Germline values: CDR1 MNHEY, CDR2 SVGAGI. The CDR3 is 14 residues long. The germline V and J ends were trimmed by 4 bases and 3 bases, with 12 bases remaining between them. The CDR3: CASSWAGVHTEAFF. The CDR3 DNA reads TGTGCCAGCAGTTGGGCAGGGGTACACACTGAAGCTTTCTTT.

The V and J genes are TRBV9 and TRBJ2-3; 10 bases fit TRBD2. Trimming at V came to 4 bases and at J to 4 bases, leaving 6 bases not matched to a gene. The CDR3 sequence is 15 residues long. The germline V gene encodes CDR1 SGDLS and CDR2 YYNGEE. The CDR3 spells CASSMSSGGSDTQYF. The DNA of the CDR3 is TGTGCCAGCAGCATGTCTAGCGGGGGTTCAGATACGCAGTATTTT. Complete variable domain (other parts from reference TRBV9 and TRBJ2-3): DSGVTQTPKHLITATGQRVTLRCSPRSGDLSVYWYQQSLDQGLQFLIQYYNGEERAKGNILERFSAQQFPDLHSELNLSSLELGDSALYFCASSMSSGGSDTQYFGPGTRLTVL.

This chain uses TRBV5-1 with TRBJ1-2, with D possibly matching TRBD1 (5 bases). Trimming took 5 bases from V and 1 from J, leaving 9 bases between them. The germline V gene encodes CDR1 SGHRS and CDR2 YFSETQ. This CDR3 is 13 amino acids long. The CDR3 sequence: CASSFDSNYGYTF. DNA for the CDR3: TGCGCCAGCAGTTTTGACAGTAACTATGGCTACACCTTC.

This rearrangement joins TRBV9 to TRBJ2-1, with a tentative D call TRBD1 (6 bases). V lost 2 bases to trimming and J lost 4 bases, with 7 bases between them. Germline V gene data show CDR1 as SGDLS and CDR2 as YYNGEE. The CDR3 is 13 residues long. The CDR3 DNA reads as TGTGCCAGCAGCGTGGGACAATACAATGAGCAGTTCTTC. Encoded protein: CASSVGQYNEQFF.

This chain links TRBV6-1 with TRBJ1-1, with no clear D. The germline V and J ends were trimmed by 1 base and 5 bases, with 11 bases remaining between them. The CDR3 has 14 residues. The germline gives CDR1 MNHNS, CDR2 SASEGT. In DNA, the CDR3 is TGTGCCAGCAGTGAAGGATGGGAGAATACTGAAGCTTTCTTT. It translates to CASSEGWENTEAFF.

The V and J genes are TRBV13 and TRBJ2-5; D is perhaps TRBD1 (5 bases). From germline, CDR1 is PRHDT and CDR2 FYEKMQ (reference sequence). V was pared by 1 base and J by 2 bases, with 14 bases between. This CDR3 contains 16 residues. The CDR3 sequence: CASSLDSGSQQETQYF. CDR3 coding DNA: TGTGCCAGCAGCTTAGACTCAGGGTCCCAACAAGAGACCCAGTACTTC.

This rearrangement joins TRBV19 to TRBJ1-2; weak D call: TRBD1 (5 bases). The CDR3 length is 12 residues. V lost 5 bases and J lost 8, with 12 bases in between. CDR1 LNHDA and CDR2 SQIVND come from the germline V gene (reference sequence). The CDR3 coding sequence is TGTGCCAGTAGTTGGCAGGGTGGCGGCTACACCTTC. Amino acid sequence: CASSWQGGGYTF.

CDR3 sequence reads: CASSLVQRTEAFF. As DNA, the CDR3 is TGTGCCAGCAGCTTAGTCCAGAGGACTGAAGCTTTCTTT. The chain employs TRBV7-2 and TRBJ1-1, with D uncertain. The CDR3 is 13 amino acids. Germline V lookup: CDR1 SGHTA, CDR2 FQGNSA. V was cut by 1 base and J by 5 bases, with 8 bases left in between.

The CDR3 nucleotides read TGTGCCAGCAGTTCACAGGGGCTCTCTGGAAACACCATATATTTT. Translated, it gives CASSSQGLSGNTIYF. The chain combines TRBV28 with TRBJ1-3, with TRBD1 matching over 7 bases. Per the germline V gene, CDR1 is MDHEN and CDR2 is SYDVKM. The CDR3 consists of 15 residues. Trimming cost V 4 bases and J 0 bases; bases outside gene matches: 3.

This clone has just a few counts. Compared with germline, one end of the junction differs, possibly owing to a read error. The CDR3 spells CAPSGGGRNTGELFF. The CDR3 DNA sequence: TGTGCCCCCAGTGGGGGGGGGAGAAACACCGGGGAGCTGTTTTTT. This chain links TRBV24-1 with TRBJ2-2; 7 positions match TRBD2. The CDR3 is made up of 15 amino acids. CDR1 is KGHDR, CDR2 SFDVKD, per germline.

The chain uses TRBV12-3 or TRBV12-4 and TRBJ1-1, with D hard to call. V dropped 8 bases and J dropped 7 bases, with 14 bases sitting between them. The CDR3 consists of 12 residues. The CDR3 spells CASPRLSGEAFF. The CDR3 coding sequence is TGTGCCAGCCCGCGCCTGTCTGGTGAAGCTTTCTTT.

The chain is built from TRBV6-6 and TRBJ2-3, with TRBD1 identical over 8 bases. The length of the CDR3 is 15 residues. With 7 bases clipped from V and 6 bases from J, the junction kept 12 bases outside the gene matches. Germline V gene data show CDR1 as MNHNY and CDR2 as SVGAGI (reference sequence). As DNA, the CDR3 is TGTGCCAGCACCTTACAGGGGGATGGTTCGGATACGCAGTATTTT. Protein sequence: CASTLQGDGSDTQYF.

V usage is TRBV7-3 and J usage is TRBJ2-7; the match to TRBD2 covers 9 bases. Trimming removed 7 bases from V and 11 bases from J; junction bases left unmatched: 9. The CDR3 sequence is 12 residues long. Germline V gene data show CDR1 as SGHTA and CDR2 as FQGTGA. CDR3 protein: CASIIGLASKYF. The CDR3 bases are TGTGCCAGCATTATCGGACTAGCGTCGAAGTACTTC.

The chain uses TRBV2 and TRBJ1-4; D possibly corresponds to TRBD1 (5 bases). Deletions cut 5 bases from V and 0 bases from J, with 10 bases between. From germline, CDR1 is SNHLY and CDR2 FYNNEI. CDR3 length: 15 amino acids. CDR3 nucleotide sequence: TGTGCCAGCAGTCGTGACAGCGCAACTAATGAAAAACTGTTTTTT. Amino acid sequence: CASSRDSATNEKLFF.

This clone showed up just once. V usage is TRBV5-1 and J usage is TRBJ1-2, with TRBD1 matching over 8 bases. The CDR3 has 16 amino acids. Per the germline V gene, CDR1 is SGHRS and CDR2 is YFSETQ. J gave up 3 bases and V 1 base, and 8 bases lay outside the gene matches. The CDR3 nucleotides are TGCGCCAGCAGCTTGAGGCAGGGGGCCCCCGACTATGGCTACACCTTC. This encodes CASSLRQGAPDYGYTF.

This chain joins TRBV4-1 and TRBJ1-1; a possible D gene is TRBD1 (5 bases). The CDR3 consists of 13 residues. Trimming shortened V by 1 base and J by 11 bases, and 14 bases separated the two germline ends. Germline-derived CDR1 and CDR2 are MGHRA and YSYEKL. CDR3 region: CASSQGRGGMAFF. The CDR3 bases are TGCGCCAGCAGCCAAGGTCGGGGGGGTATGGCTTTCTTT.

CDR3: CASSIETGGRISRAFF. The CDR3 nucleotides read TGTGCCAGTAGTATAGAGACAGGGGGCAGGATTTCTAGAGCTTTCTTT. The chain joins TRBV19 to TRBJ1-1; TRBD1 matches 10 bases. CDR3 length: 16 amino acids. J gave up 10 bases and V 0 bases, and 11 bases lay outside the gene matches. The germline V gene has CDR1 LNHDA and CDR2 SQIVND (reference sequence).

Written as DNA, the CDR3 is TGTGCCAGTAGTAAGGACAGCAACACTGAAGCTTTCTTT. Translation gives CASSKDSNTEAFF. V gene TRBV19 combines with J gene TRBJ1-1; D is possibly TRBD1 (6 bases). The germline V gene has CDR1 LNHDA and CDR2 SQIVND (reference sequence). V was cut by 4 bases and J by 2 bases, with 8 bases left in between. This CDR3 is built from 13 residues.

The gene calls are TRBV7-3 and TRBJ1-1; 8 bases agree with TRBD1. The CDR3 consists of 14 residues. CDR1 is SGHTA and CDR2 is FQGTGA in the germline V gene. The trim removed 5 bases at V and 3 bases at J, leaving 5 bases unmatched. DNA for the CDR3: TGTGCCAGCAGCCGACAGGGGTCGTACACTGAAGCTTTCTTT. Translated: CASSRQGSYTEAFF.

The chain is built from TRBV6-5 and TRBJ2-5, with TRBD2 matching over 9 bases. Germline V CDR1 and CDR2: MNHEY, SVGAGI. The V and J ends lost 0 bases and 4 bases, in that order; junction bases with no gene match: 6. The CDR3 covers 16 residues. The CDR3 nucleotides are TGTGCCAGCAGTTACTCGGGCGGGGGGGTTCCAGAGACCCAGTACTTC. This sequence encodes CASSYSGGGVPETQYF.

The chain couples TRBV6-1 to TRBJ1-5; D perhaps matches TRBD1 (5 bases). The V and J ends lost 1 base and 1 base respectively, with 11 bases between them. This CDR3 comprises 16 residues. Germline V gene lookup returns CDR1 MNHNS and CDR2 SASEGT. The CDR3 loop is CASSEVPRVSNQPQHF. CDR3 bases: TGTGCCAGCAGTGAAGTCCCCAGGGTAAGCAATCAGCCCCAGCATTTT.

J is TRBJ2-1 and V is TRBV7-2; no firm D call. CDR3 length: 15 residues. Germline loops: CDR1 SGHTA, CDR2 FQGNSA. V gave up 5 bases and J gave up 0 bases, with 11 bases separating them. DNA of the CDR3: TGTGCCAGCAGCCCTCAGACTGCCTCCTACAATGAGCAGTTCTTC. Encoded protein: CASSPQTASYNEQFF.

This clone has only one observation. The chain combines TRBV18 with TRBJ2-2, with 11 bases fitting TRBD2. Trimming cost V 2 bases and J 3 bases; bases outside gene matches: 17. The CDR3 is made up of 21 amino acids. The germline gives CDR1 KGHSH, CDR2 LQKENI. CDR3 nucleotide sequence: TGTGCCAGCTCACCATGGGCCCCTCGATATACTAGCGGGGGATACACCGGGGAGCTGTTTTTT. It yields the protein CASSPWAPRYTSGGYTGELFF.

J is TRBJ2-3 and V is TRBV9, with a tentative D call TRBD1 (6 bases). Per the germline V gene, CDR1 is SGDLS and CDR2 is YYNGEE. With 3 bases removed from V and 0 bases from J, the gap between germline ends came to 14 bases. The CDR3 runs 16 residues. CDR3 bases: TGTGCCAGCAGCGCTCAACAGGGTCGGAGCACAGATACGCAGTATTTT. This codes for CASSAQQGRSTDTQYF.